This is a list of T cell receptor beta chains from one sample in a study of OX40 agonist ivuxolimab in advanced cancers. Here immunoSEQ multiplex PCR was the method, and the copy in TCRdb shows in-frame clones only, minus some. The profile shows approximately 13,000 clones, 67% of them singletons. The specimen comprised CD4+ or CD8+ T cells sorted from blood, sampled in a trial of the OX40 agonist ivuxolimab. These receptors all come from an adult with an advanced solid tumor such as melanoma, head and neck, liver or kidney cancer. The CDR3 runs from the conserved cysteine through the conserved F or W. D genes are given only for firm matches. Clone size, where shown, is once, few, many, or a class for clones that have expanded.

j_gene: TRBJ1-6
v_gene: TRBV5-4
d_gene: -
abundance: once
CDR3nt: TGTGCCAGCAGCTTAATAGATAATTCACCCCTCCACTTT
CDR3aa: CASSLIDNSPLHF

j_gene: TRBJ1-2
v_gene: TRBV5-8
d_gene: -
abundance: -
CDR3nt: TGTGCCAGCAGCTTGGGCACAGGGCAGGAGGGATATGGCTACACCTTC
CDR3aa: CASSLGTGQEGYGYTF

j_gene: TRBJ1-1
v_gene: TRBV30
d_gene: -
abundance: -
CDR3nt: TGTGCCCTGGGAGTGAATCAGAAAGCTTTCTTT
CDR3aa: CALGVNQKAFF

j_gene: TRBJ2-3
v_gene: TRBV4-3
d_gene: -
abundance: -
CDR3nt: TGCGCCAGCAGCCCCGGGGTCCATGACGGGGATGCCACAGATACGCAGTATTTT
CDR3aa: CASSPGVHDGDATDTQYF

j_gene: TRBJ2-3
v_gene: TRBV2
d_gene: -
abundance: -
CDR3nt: TGTGCCAGCAGCAGGGACACCCTCACAGATACGCAGTATTTT
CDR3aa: CASSRDTLTDTQYF

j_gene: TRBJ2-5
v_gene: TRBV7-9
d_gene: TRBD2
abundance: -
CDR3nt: TGTGCCAGCAGCTCGACTAGCGGGGGACAAGAGACCCAGTACTTC
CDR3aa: CASSSTSGGQETQYF

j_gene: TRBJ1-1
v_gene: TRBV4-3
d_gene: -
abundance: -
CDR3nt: TGCGCCAGCAGCCAGTCCGCGGCCTCGAACACTGAAGCTTTCTTT
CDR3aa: CASSQSAASNTEAFF

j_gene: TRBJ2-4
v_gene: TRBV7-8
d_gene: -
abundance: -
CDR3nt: TGTGCCAGCAGCGTTGACGCCTTAAGGCCCAAAAACATTCAGTACTTC
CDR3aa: CASSVDALRPKNIQYF

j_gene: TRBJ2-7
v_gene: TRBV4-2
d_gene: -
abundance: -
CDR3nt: TGTGCCAGCAGCGAAGAGAGGGGCGTAGGGTCCTACGAGCAGTACTTC
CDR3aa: CASSEERGVGSYEQYF

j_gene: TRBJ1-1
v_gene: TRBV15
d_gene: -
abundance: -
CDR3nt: TGTGCCACCAGCTGGGGCGGCACTGAAGCTTTCTTT
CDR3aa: CATSWGGTEAFF

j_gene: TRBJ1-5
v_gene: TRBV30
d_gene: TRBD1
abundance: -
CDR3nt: TGTGCCTGGAGATTGGGGACAGGGGAACGTCAGCCCCAGCATTTT
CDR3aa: CAWRLGTGERQPQHF

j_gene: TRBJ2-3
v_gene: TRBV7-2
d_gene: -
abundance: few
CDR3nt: TGTGCCAGCGGCAGAATCAACACAGATACGCAGTATTTT
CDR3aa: CASGRINTDTQYF

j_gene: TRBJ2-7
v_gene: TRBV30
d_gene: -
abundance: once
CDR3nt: TGTGCCTGGAGTCTATCCTTCGACGAGCAGTACTTC
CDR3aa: CAWSLSFDEQYF

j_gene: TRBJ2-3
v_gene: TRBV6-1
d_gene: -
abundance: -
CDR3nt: TGTGCCAGCAGTCGAGAGGACTGGGCTTCAGATACGCAGTATTTT
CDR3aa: CASSREDWASDTQYF

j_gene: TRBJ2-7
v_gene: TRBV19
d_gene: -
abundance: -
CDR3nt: TGTGCCCCGATTGGAGGCTTTTTCTACGAGCAGTACTTC
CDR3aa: CAPIGGFFYEQYF

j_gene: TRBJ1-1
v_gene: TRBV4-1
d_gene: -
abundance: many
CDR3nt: TGCGCCAGCAGCCACCAGGCGAACACTGAAGCTTTCTTT
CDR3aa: CASSHQANTEAFF

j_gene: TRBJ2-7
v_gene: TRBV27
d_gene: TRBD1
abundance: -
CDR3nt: TGTGCCAGCAGTTCTCCGGGGACAGGGCCCTACTCCGAGCAGTACTTC
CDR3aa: CASSSPGTGPYSEQYF

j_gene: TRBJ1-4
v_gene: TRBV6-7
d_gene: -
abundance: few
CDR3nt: TGTGCCAATTTACCGGGCCCTAATGAAAAACTGTTTTTT
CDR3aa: CANLPGPNEKLFF

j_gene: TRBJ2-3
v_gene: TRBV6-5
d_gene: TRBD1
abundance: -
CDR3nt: TGTGCCAGCAGTTACTCGGGACAGGGGTCAGATACGCAGTATTTT
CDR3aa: CASSYSGQGSDTQYF

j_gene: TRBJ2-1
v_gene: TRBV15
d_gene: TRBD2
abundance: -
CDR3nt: TGTGCCACCAGCAGAGATCGACTAGCGGGAGGACACAATGAGCAGTTCTTC
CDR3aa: CATSRDRLAGGHNEQFF